A single TCR beta chain is shown here with its context. These data are taken from a study of T cell changes during pregnancy in multiple sclerosis. After removal of 0 bases from V and 7 bases from J, the junction contained 10 bases not matched to a gene. The length of the CDR3 is 16 residues. Germline CDR1 SGHKS, CDR2 YYEKEE (reference sequence). Method: immunoSEQ multiplex PCR; TCRdb's copy keeps in-frame clones and lacks some. Of tens of thousands of clones listed, about 93% are singletons. The V gene is TRBV5-5, the J gene TRBJ2-5, with 9 bases fitting TRBD2. Source: CD8+ T cells from peripheral blood mononuclear cells, taken after pregnancy. The TCR originated in a female donor with multiple sclerosis, enrolled in a pregnancy study. CDR3 protein: CASSLDASGIPGTQYF. The CDR3 nucleotides are TGTGCCAGCAGCTTGGATGCTAGCGGGATCCCGGGGACCCAGTACTTC.